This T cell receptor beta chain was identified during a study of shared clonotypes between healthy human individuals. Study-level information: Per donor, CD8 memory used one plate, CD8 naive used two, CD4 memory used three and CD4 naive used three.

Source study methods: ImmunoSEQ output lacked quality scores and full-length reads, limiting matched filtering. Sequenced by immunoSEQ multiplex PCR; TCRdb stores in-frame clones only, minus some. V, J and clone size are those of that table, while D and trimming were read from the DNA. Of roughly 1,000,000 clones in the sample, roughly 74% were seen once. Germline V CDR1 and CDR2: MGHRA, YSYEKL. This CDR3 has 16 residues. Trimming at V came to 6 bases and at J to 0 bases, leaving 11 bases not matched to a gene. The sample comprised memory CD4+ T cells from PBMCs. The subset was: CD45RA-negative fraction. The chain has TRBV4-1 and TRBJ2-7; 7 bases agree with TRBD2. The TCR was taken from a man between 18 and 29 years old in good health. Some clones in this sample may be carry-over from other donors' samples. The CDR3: CASSGGVAYSSYEQYF. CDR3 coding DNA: TGCGCCAGCAGTGGGGGGGTAGCGTATAGCTCCTACGAGCAGTACTTC.